This TCR beta chain was retrieved from a study of blood T cell repertoires in COVID-19 (dated by TCRdb to 2018 to 2021). About the study as a whole: Collaborator samples came from the United States, Italy and Spain and covered acute and convalescent phases of COVID-19. Subjects who had been exposed to COVID-19, were actively infected with it, or had recovered from it provided the deeply sampled blood TCRbeta repertoires that made up the dataset. A de-identified subject ID, COVID-19 status, age in years and sex were almost always included in the sample metadata. The samples were drawn from two sources: the first 160 participants of the ongoing ImmuneRACE study, and 1,254 subjects contributed by 6 global collaborators. Where HLA class I and class II types were available, the types were taken from metadata supplied by the sample provider, not from assay-based typing. The repertoires were released in a freely available public database intended as a resource for research on the immune response to SARS-CoV-2. The material from the prospective study consisted of cDNA or gDNA derived from T cells, B-cell-depleted T cells, or PBMCs. What the work shows at the level of the full study, not this receptor alone: The amount of clinical and demographic metadata varied by source and participant and was provided uncurated.

Enrolling through a virtual design, the prospective study's participants ranged in age from roughly 18 to 95 years and lived across roughly 24 United States geographic areas. In the prospective study, participants were assigned to cohorts based on the clinical history participants reported in a screening survey and a study questionnaire. Mobile phlebotomists in the prospective study collected whole blood, serum and a nasopharyngeal or oropharyngeal swab from every participant. Prospective study participants could optionally give additional blood draws and questionnaires over an approximately two-month period. Before DNA extraction, prospective study blood samples were shipped either frozen or at room temperature. The immunoSEQ Assay, a bias-controlled multiplex PCR, was used to amplify TCRbeta CDR3 regions from genomic DNA. As for the original processing: Nucleated cell counts per sample were estimated from amplification of reference gene primers within the assay. To quantify the absolute abundance of each unique TCRbeta CDR3 rearrangement, sequence reads were collapsed and filtered. Productive Simpson clonality was computed per sample as the square root of Simpson's diversity index over productive rearrangements. TCRdb took over this immuneACCESS table, retaining in-frame rearrangements with V and J assigned. Such tables are incomplete; in checked studies, under half of the missing clones stem from an unresolved V gene, and the remainder is unexplained. V, J and clone size reflect that table, while D and trimming were determined from the DNA. For this sample there are fewer than 250,000 clones; around 76% appear just once. The top ten constitute less than 20% of the sample.

This clone was recorded a few times. The clone's antigen remains unknown. No much larger clone exists at a distance of one base, and base qualities are not known. V is cut back by 7 bases and J by 9 bases, with 12 bases in the junction unmatched. CDR1 and CDR2 are read off the germline V gene (reference sequence) as LGHDT and YNNKEL. The CDR3 contains 15 residues, cysteine and phenylalanine counted. The DNA shown is the 45-base CDR3, in frame from base 1. The chain is made from TRBV3-1 (or the pseudogene TRBV3-2) and TRBJ1-6, with 7 bases aligning to TRBD1. Input material: PBMCs or T cells enriched from blood (not recorded which). This receptor was obtained from a woman between 50 and 59 years old with acute COVID-19. This receptor has the CDR3 CASMGGGPGGSPLHF. The nucleotide sequence is TGTGCCAGCATGGGGGGCGGGCCAGGGGGTTCACCCCTCCACTTT.